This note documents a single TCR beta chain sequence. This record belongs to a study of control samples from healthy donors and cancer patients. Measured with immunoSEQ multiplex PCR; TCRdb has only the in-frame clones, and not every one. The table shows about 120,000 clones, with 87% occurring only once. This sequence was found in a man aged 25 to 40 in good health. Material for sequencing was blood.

The CDR3 reads CAWSLQGNSPLHF. CDR3 coding DNA: TGTGCCTGGAGTTTACAGGGTAATTCACCCCTCCACTTT. This sequence joins TRBV30 and TRBJ1-6; possible D gene TRBD1, 6 bases. This CDR3 is 13 amino acids long. CDR1 is GTSNPN, CDR2 SVGIG, per germline (reference sequence). V was cut by 2 bases and J by 6 bases, with 8 bases left in between.